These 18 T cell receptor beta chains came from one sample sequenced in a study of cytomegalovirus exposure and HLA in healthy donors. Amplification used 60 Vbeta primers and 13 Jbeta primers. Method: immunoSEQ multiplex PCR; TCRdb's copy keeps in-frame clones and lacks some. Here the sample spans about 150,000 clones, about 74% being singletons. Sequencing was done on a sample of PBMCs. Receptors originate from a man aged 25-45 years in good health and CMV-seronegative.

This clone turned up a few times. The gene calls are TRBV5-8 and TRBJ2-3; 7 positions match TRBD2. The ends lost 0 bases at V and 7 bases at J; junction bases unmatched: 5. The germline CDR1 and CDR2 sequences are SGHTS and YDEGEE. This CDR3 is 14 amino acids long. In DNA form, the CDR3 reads TGTGCCAGCAGCTTGGAGTGGGGGGGGAATACGCAGTATTTT. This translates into CASSLEWGGNTQYF. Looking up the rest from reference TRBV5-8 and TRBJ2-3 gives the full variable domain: EAGVTQSPTHLIKTRGQQATLRCSPISGHTSVYWYQQALGLGLQFLLWYDEGEERNRGNFPPRFSGRQFPNYSSELNVNALELEDSALYLCASSLEWGGNTQYFGPGTRLTVL.

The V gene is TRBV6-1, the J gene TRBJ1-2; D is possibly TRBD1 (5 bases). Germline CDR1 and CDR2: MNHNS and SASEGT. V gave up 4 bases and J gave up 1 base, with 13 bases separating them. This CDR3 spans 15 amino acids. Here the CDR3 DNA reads TGTGCCAGCAGTGTTTTGGGGGGGTTTAACTATGGCTACACCTTC. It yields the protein CASSVLGGFNYGYTF.

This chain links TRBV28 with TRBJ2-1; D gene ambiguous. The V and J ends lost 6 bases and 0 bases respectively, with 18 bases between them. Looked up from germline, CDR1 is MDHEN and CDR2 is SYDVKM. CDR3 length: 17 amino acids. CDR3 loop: CASSPLLAVSSYNEQFF. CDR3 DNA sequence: TGTGCCAGCAGCCCTCTTTTAGCCGTTAGCTCCTACAATGAGCAGTTCTTC.

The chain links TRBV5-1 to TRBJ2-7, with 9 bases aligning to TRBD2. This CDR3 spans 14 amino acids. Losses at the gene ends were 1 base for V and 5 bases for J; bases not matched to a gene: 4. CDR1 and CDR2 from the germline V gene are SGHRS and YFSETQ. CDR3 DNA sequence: TGCGCCAGCAGCTTGTCTAGCGGGGCCCACGAGCAGTACTTC. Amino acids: CASSLSSGAHEQYF.

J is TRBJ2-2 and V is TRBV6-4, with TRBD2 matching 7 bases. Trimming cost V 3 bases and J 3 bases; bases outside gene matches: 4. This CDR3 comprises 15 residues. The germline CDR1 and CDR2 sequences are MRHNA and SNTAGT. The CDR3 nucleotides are TGTGCCAGCAGTGAGGGGGAGGGCCACACCGGGGAGCTGTTTTTT. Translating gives CASSEGEGHTGELFF.

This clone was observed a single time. The CDR3: CASSPLSREQYF. The CDR3 nucleotides read TGTGCCAGCAGCCCCCTCAGTCGCGAGCAGTACTTC. The V and J genes are TRBV11-2 and TRBJ2-7; no clear D gene. In germline, CDR1 is SGHAT, CDR2 FQNNGV. V lost 5 bases, J lost 6 bases, and 11 bases lay in between. This CDR3 is 12 amino acids long.

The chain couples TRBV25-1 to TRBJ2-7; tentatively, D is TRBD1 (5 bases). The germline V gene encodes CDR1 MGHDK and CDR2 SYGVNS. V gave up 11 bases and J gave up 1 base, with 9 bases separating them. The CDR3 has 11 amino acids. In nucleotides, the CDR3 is TGTGCCGCAGGGTCTTCCTACGAGCAGTACTTC. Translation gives CAAGSSYEQYF.

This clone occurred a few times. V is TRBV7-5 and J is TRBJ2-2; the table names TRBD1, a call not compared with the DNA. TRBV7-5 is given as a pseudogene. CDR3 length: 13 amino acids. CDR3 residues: CARLGGGSGELFF. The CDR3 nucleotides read TGTGCCAGATTAGGAGGGGGCAGCGGGGAGCTGTTTTTT.

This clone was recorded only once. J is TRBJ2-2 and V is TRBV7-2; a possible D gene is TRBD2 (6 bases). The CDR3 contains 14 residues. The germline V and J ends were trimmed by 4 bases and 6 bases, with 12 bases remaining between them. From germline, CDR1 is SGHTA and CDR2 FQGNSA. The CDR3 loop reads CASSSRGYAGELFF. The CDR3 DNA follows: TGTGCCAGCAGCTCCCGGGGGTACGCCGGGGAGCTGTTTTTT.

The CDR3 sequence is CASSPAGTSLYNEQFF. Here the CDR3 DNA reads TGCGCCAGCAGCCCTGCCGGGACTAGCCTATACAATGAGCAGTTCTTC. The chain couples TRBV5-1 to TRBJ2-1, with 9 positions matching TRBD2. The CDR3 totals 16 residues. J was trimmed by 4 bases and V by 4 bases; bases with no gene match: 9. In germline, CDR1 is SGHRS, CDR2 YFSETQ.

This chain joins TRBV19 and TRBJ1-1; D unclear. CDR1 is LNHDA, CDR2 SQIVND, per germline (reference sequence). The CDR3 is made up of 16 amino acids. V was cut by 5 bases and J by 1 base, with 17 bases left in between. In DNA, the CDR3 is TGTGCCAGTAGTCTCTGGCAGACTTTGGAGAACACTGAAGCTTTCTTT. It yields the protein CASSLWQTLENTEAFF.

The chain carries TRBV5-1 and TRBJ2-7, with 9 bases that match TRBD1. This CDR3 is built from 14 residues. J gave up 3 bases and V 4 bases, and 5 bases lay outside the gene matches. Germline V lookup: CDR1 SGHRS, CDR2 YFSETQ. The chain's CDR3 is CASSVSGQGYEQYF. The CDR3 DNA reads TGCGCCAGCAGCGTCTCGGGACAGGGCTACGAGCAGTACTTC.

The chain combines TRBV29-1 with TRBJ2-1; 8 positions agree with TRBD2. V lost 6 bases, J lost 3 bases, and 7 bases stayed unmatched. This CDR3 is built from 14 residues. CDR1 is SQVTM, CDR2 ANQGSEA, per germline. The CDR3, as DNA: TGCAGCGTCGTGACTAGCGTAAACTACAATGAGCAGTTCTTC. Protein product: CSVVTSVNYNEQFF.

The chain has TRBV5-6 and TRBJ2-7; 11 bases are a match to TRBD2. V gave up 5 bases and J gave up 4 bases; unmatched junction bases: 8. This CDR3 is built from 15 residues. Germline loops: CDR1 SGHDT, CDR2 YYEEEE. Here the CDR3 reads CASSSETSGMYEQYF. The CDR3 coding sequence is TGTGCCAGCAGTTCGGAGACTAGCGGGATGTACGAGCAGTACTTC.

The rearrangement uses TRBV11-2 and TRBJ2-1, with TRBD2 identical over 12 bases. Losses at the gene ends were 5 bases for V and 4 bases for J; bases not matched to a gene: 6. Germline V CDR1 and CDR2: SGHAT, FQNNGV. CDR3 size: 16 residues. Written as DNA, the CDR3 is TGTGCCAGCAGCCCGCCGGGACTAGCGGGTTACAATGAGCAGTTCTTC. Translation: CASSPPGLAGYNEQFF.

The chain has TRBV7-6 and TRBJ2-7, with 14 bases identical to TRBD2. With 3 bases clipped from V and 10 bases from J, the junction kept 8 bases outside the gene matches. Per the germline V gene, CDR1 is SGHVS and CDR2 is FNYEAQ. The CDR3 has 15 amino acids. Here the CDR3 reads CASSFAGLAGAKQYF. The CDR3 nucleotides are TGTGCCAGCAGCTTCGCGGGACTAGCGGGAGCCAAACAGTACTTC.

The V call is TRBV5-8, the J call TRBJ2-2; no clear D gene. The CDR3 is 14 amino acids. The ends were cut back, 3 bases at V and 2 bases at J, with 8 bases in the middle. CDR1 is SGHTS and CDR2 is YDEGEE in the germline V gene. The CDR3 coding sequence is TGTGCCAGCAGCTCGTATAGTAACACCGGGGAGCTGTTTTTT. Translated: CASSSYSNTGELFF.

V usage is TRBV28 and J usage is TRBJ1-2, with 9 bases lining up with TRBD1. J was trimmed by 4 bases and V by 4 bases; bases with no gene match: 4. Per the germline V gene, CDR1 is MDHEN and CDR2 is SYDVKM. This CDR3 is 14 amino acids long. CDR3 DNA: TGTGCCAGCAGTTCTACAGGGGGCGGCTATGGCTACACCTTC. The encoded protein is CASSSTGGGYGYTF.